This entry features one T cell receptor (beta chain) sequence. Its target is unknown. CDR3 length: 15 amino acids. Trimming cost V 2 bases and J 4 bases, with 14 bases left between them. Germline V gene sequence: CDR1 SNHLY, CDR2 FYNNEI. This record belongs to a study of OX40 agonist ivuxolimab in advanced cancers. The study, taken as a whole, reports: Clones of CD4+ and CD8+ blood T cells grew by week 6 at doses of 0.1 to 3.0 mg/kg.

The repertoire was sequenced with immunoSEQ multiplex PCR; TCRdb's copy has only in-frame clones and lacks some. This table has roughly 15,000 clones, more than 85% appearing once. The sequence came from an adult with an advanced solid tumor such as melanoma, head and neck, liver or kidney cancer. The specimen was CD4+ or CD8+ T cells sorted from blood, collected in a trial of the OX40 agonist ivuxolimab. This rearrangement joins TRBV2 to TRBJ1-2; a weak D match, TRBD1 (6 bases). CDR3: CASSERGRSVYGYTF. The CDR3 DNA sequence: TGTGCCAGCAGTGAACGGGGGCGGAGTGTCTATGGCTACACCTTC.